Ten or more counts support the clone carrying this T cell receptor beta chain. The antigen is undetermined. CDR1 is LNHDA, CDR2 SQIVND, per germline (reference sequence). V was pared by 5 bases and J by 4 bases, with 14 bases between. The CDR3 runs to 14 residues. These data are taken from a study of T cells in Graves' hyperthyroidism and ophthalmopathy. Diagnostic decisions used clinical symptoms, serum thyroxine and TRAb, thyroid ultrasound and orbital computed tomography. Study observations and caveats: A model using 13 V-J features told ophthalmopathy apart from stable hyperthyroidism.

RNA transcripts served as the template for amplifying TCR beta CDR3 regions. First-round RT-PCR with HTBI primers amplified the TCR CDR3 region. From the multiplex PCR reads, TCRdb called clonotypes with MiXCR, one entry per CDR3 protein. The sample records about 570,000 distinct CDR3 sequences, around 42% being singletons. The sample consisted of peripheral blood or thyroid tissue (not recorded which). The receptor was isolated from an adult woman with Graves' disease, either hyperthyroidism or ophthalmopathy (not recorded which). This chain joins TRBV19 and TRBJ1-1; possibly TRBD1 for D (6 bases). The CDR3 region has the DNA TGTGCCAGTAGTTTCAGGGGTTTTGGCACTGAAGCTTTCTTT. This sequence encodes CASSFRGFGTEAFF.